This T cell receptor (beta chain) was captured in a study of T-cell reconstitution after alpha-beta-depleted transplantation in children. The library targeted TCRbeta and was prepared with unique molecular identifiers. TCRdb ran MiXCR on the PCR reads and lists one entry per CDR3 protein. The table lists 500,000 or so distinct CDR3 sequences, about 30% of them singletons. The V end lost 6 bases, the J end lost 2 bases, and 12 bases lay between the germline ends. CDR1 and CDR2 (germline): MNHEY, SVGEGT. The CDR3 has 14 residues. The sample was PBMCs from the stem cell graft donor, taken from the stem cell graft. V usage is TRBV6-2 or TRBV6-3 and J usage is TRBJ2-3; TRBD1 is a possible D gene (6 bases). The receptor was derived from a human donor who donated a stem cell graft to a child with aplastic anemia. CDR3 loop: CASRNDRYTDTQYF. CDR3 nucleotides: TGTGCCAGCAGAAACGACAGGTACACAGATACGCAGTATTTT.